This section outlines one T cell receptor beta chain sequence together with its context. This specimen belongs to a study of blood T cell repertoires in COVID-19. Original handling: By means of reference gene primer amplification, nucleated cell counts were estimated. Here immunoSEQ multiplex PCR was the method, and the copy in TCRdb shows in-frame clones only, minus some. V, J and clone size were drawn from that table, and D and trimming were deduced from the DNA. The table includes under 200,000 clones, over 60% detected once. The CDR3 runs to 16 residues. Germline CDR1 and CDR2: SGHRS and YFSETQ. The V gene end was trimmed by 0 bases and the J gene end by 2 bases; junction bases not matched to a gene: 4.

Sequenced input: peripheral blood. This clonotype was obtained from a man aged 55 to 69 with acute or convalescent COVID-19. The V and J genes are TRBV5-1 and TRBJ2-2; 7 bases map to TRBD1. The CDR3 region is CASSLGGQINTGELFF. The CDR3 nucleotides read TGCGCCAGCAGCTTGGGGGGACAGATTAACACCGGGGAGCTGTTTTTT.